This T cell receptor beta chain was retrieved from a study of CD8+ T cells in alopecia areata. Study context: Scoring treated patients' severity relied on the percentage of scalp area affected.

This clone showed up just once. The antigen is not known. Findings and limits, study-wide: It was lesional scalp, especially alopecia totalis/universalis, that showed higher clonality than normal scalp. Many of the expanded lesional clones endured in scalp and blood while on tofacitinib.

Germline V lookup: CDR1 SGHRS, CDR2 YFSETQ. The CDR3 length is 14 residues. The V end was cut by 1 base, the J end by 0 bases, with 7 bases between. Treatment: oral pan-JAK inhibitor, 5-10 mg twice daily. Extracted RNA was reverse transcribed into cDNA, the sequencing template. The method was immunoSEQ multiplex PCR; TCRdb's version includes in-frame clones alone and lacks a portion of them. This table has some 99,000 clones, 61% appearing once. The sequencing used CD8+ T cells sorted from blood, collected at week 4, from a patient treated with tofacitinib. V gene TRBV5-1 combines with J gene TRBJ1-1; D call uncertain. The source of this sequence is a human donor with alopecia areata. CDR3 region: CASSLSQLNTEAFF. CDR3 bases: TGCGCCAGCAGCTTGTCACAGTTGAACACTGAAGCTTTCTTT.